The next 21 T cell receptor beta chains were all read from a single sample in a study of OX40 agonist ivuxolimab in advanced cancers. Sequencing used immunoSEQ multiplex PCR; TCRdb keeps in-frame clones, though not all of them. The sample consists of around 69,000 clones, roughly 82% of them appearing once. Sequencing was performed on CD4+ or CD8+ T cells sorted from blood, taken in a trial of the OX40 agonist ivuxolimab. These receptor sequences come from an adult with an advanced solid tumor such as melanoma, head and neck, liver or kidney cancer.

This chain joins TRBV7-2 and TRBJ2-7, with D possibly being TRBD1 (5 bases). Germline V gene data show CDR1 as SGHTA and CDR2 as FQGNSA. V dropped 5 bases and J dropped 4 bases, with 18 bases sitting between them. The CDR3 consists of 15 residues. Written as DNA, the CDR3 is TGTGCCAGCAGCCCCGACAGTGTGAATCCATACGAGCAGTACTTC. Amino acids: CASSPDSVNPYEQYF.

The gene calls are TRBV9 and TRBJ2-1; 13 bases fit TRBD2. From germline, CDR1 is SGDLS and CDR2 YYNGEE. The J segment lost 4 bases and the V segment lost 2 bases, leaving 3 bases of the junction unmatched. This CDR3 contains 16 residues. CDR3 in amino acids: CASSVGTSGEYNEQFF. DNA of the CDR3: TGTGCCAGCAGCGTCGGGACTAGCGGGGAATACAATGAGCAGTTCTTC.

The chain recombines TRBV5-1 with TRBJ2-7; D not certain. Germline CDR1 and CDR2: SGHRS and YFSETQ. Between the trimmed V and J ends, which lost 1 base and 5 bases, there was a span of 13 bases. The CDR3 is 14 amino acids. The CDR3 spells CASSLPGLTHEQYF. CDR3 nucleotide sequence: TGCGCCAGCAGCTTGCCGGGCCTGACTCACGAGCAGTACTTC.

The chain carries TRBV28 and TRBJ2-1; no firm D call. Trimming took 0 bases from V and 9 from J, leaving 6 bases between them. The CDR3 sequence is 12 residues long. Germline V lookup: CDR1 MDHEN, CDR2 SYDVKM. The CDR3 region has the DNA TGTGCCAGCAGTTTATGGAAGGGTGAGCAGTTCTTC. Protein: CASSLWKGEQFF.

J is TRBJ1-1 and V is TRBV6-1, with D unclear. The CDR3 spans 14 residues. Germline CDR1 reads MNHNS; CDR2 reads SASEGT. Trimming cost V 4 bases and J 3 bases, with 12 bases left between them. DNA of the CDR3: TGTGCCAGCAGTGCCGCTGGGGAGGACACTGAAGCTTTCTTT. Translated, it gives CASSAAGEDTEAFF.

This chain joins TRBV5-1 and TRBJ2-5, with 10 bases aligning to TRBD1. Looked up from germline, CDR1 is SGHRS and CDR2 is YFSETQ. This CDR3 spans 15 amino acids. The ends lost 2 bases at V and 5 bases at J; junction bases unmatched: 6. The CDR3 sequence is CASSFRQGASETQYF. CDR3 nucleotide sequence: TGCGCCAGCAGCTTTCGACAGGGGGCGTCTGAGACCCAGTACTTC.

The J gene is TRBJ2-1, the V gene TRBV5-4, with 8 nucleotides matching TRBD1. The CDR3 is 16 residues long. CDR1 is SGHNT, CDR2 YYREEE, per germline (reference sequence). Trimming cost V 1 base and J 4 bases; bases outside gene matches: 7. CDR3 bases: TGTGCCAGCAGCTTGCTTCTTAGACAGGGGTACAATGAGCAGTTCTTC. Encoded protein: CASSLLLRQGYNEQFF.

The gene calls are TRBV6-4 and TRBJ2-3; possibly TRBD1 or TRBD2 for D (5 bases each). The CDR3 covers 14 residues. Trimming cost V 2 bases and J 2 bases, with 8 bases left between them. Looked up from germline, CDR1 is MRHNA and CDR2 is SNTAGT. For the CDR3, the DNA is TGTGCCAGCAGTGACCGGGGCACCACAGATACGCAGTATTTT. Its protein product is CASSDRGTTDTQYF.

On this clone itself: One junction end disagrees with the germline gene, perhaps due to a read error. The chain is built from TRBV7-2 and TRBJ1-1; D is undetermined. Germline assignment: CDR1 SGHTA and CDR2 FQGNSA. This CDR3 spans 11 amino acids. CDR3 sequence reads: CASSPNEFLVF. As DNA, the CDR3 is TGTGCCAGCAGCCCAAATGAGTTTTTGGTCTTT.

The chain uses TRBV5-6 and TRBJ1-4, with TRBD1 matching over 9 bases. Losses at the gene ends were 4 bases for V and 7 bases for J; bases not matched to a gene: 11. Per the germline V gene, CDR1 is SGHDT and CDR2 is YYEEEE. CDR3 length: 16 residues. The CDR3 nucleotides read TGTGCCAGCAGCCGAAATTGGGACAGGGAGAGTGAAAAACTGTTTTTT. Its protein is CASSRNWDRESEKLFF.

The sample holds a few counts of this clone. The rearrangement links TRBV28 to TRBJ1-2, with 7 bases aligning to TRBD1. V dropped 3 bases and J dropped 14; count of bases not matched to a gene: 36. Germline V lookup: CDR1 MDHEN, CDR2 SYDVKM. The CDR3 spans 21 residues. DNA for the CDR3: TGTGCCAGCAGTTTCGGCGGACAGGTCTTCTCGCCTACCCCCGGAACTATGGCTGGGACCTTC. Translation gives CASSFGGQVFSPTPGTMAGTF.

The rearrangement joins TRBV5-1 to TRBJ2-1, with D unclear. CDR1 SGHRS and CDR2 YFSETQ come from the germline V gene. The CDR3 sequence is 16 residues long. V shed 1 base and J shed 0 bases, with 11 bases lying between them. CDR3 DNA sequence: TGCGCCAGCAGCTTGAAAGGTTCGAGCTCCTACAATGAGCAGTTCTTC. As protein: CASSLKGSSSYNEQFF. The full variable domain, with the rest looked up from reference TRBV5-1 and TRBJ2-1, is KAGVTQTPRYLIKTRGQQVTLSCSPISGHRSVSWYQQTPGQGLQFLFEYFSETQRNKGNFPGRFSGRQFSNSRSEMNVSTLELGDSALYLCASSLKGSSSYNEQFFGPGTRLTVL.

The rearrangement joins TRBV28 to TRBJ1-5, with D possibly being TRBD1 (5 bases). Germline loops: CDR1 MDHEN, CDR2 SYDVKM. Trimming stripped 2 bases from V and 0 bases from J, with 8 bases between. The CDR3 length is 15 residues. CDR3 region: CASSLRDDSNQPQHF. Written as DNA, the CDR3 is TGTGCCAGCAGTTTACGGGACGATAGCAATCAGCCCCAGCATTTT.

The gene calls are TRBV5-1 and TRBJ2-7; the D gene is possibly TRBD1 (6 bases). CDR1 is SGHRS and CDR2 is YFSETQ in the germline V gene. The CDR3 is 17 residues long. V lost 0 bases and J lost 0, with 16 bases in between. The CDR3 DNA reads TGCGCCAGCAGCTTGGGGCCTACACAGGGAACCTCCTACGAGCAGTACTTC. The encoded protein is CASSLGPTQGTSYEQYF.

This chain connects TRBV5-1 to TRBJ2-5; D gene ambiguous. V lost 0 bases to trimming and J lost 5 bases, with 8 bases between them. The CDR3 is 13 amino acids. Germline CDR1 SGHRS, CDR2 YFSETQ. In nucleotides, the CDR3 is TGCGCCAGCAGCTTGGCTACGTATGAGACCCAGTACTTC. Its translation: CASSLATYETQYF.

This clone was recorded once. The genes are TRBV7-2 and TRBJ2-1; 7 bases map to TRBD2. After removal of 3 bases from V and 8 bases from J, the junction contained 13 bases not matched to a gene. The CDR3 spans 16 residues. Looked up from germline, CDR1 is SGHTA and CDR2 is FQGNSA. For the CDR3, the DNA is TGTGCCAGCAGCTTCTCCGGAAGCGGGATGCTCTATGAGCAGTTCTTC. It translates to CASSFSGSGMLYEQFF.

This clone showed up just a few times. The chain employs TRBV9 and TRBJ1-3; 10 bases agree with TRBD1. This CDR3 region has 17 residues. J gave up 3 bases and V 0 bases, and 6 bases lay outside the gene matches. In germline, CDR1 is SGDLS, CDR2 YYNGEE. The DNA of the CDR3 is TGTGCCAGCAGCGTAGCGACAGGGGGCGCAGGTGGAAACACCATATATTTT. Amino acids: CASSVATGGAGGNTIYF.

The rearrangement joins TRBV19 to TRBJ1-4; D is perhaps TRBD1 (5 bases). V lost 3 bases, J lost 7 bases, and 12 bases lay in between. The germline V gene encodes CDR1 LNHDA and CDR2 SQIVND (reference sequence). This CDR3 has 14 amino acids. The CDR3 here is CASSIGAQSEKLFF. The CDR3 coding sequence is TGTGCCAGTAGTATCGGGGCTCAAAGTGAAAAACTGTTTTTT.

The gene calls are TRBV4-3 and TRBJ2-5; D is perhaps TRBD2 (5 bases). V shed 0 bases and J shed 7 bases, with 15 bases lying between them. The CDR3 has 15 amino acids. From germline, CDR1 is LGHNA and CDR2 YSLEER. The CDR3 DNA sequence: TGCGCCAGCAGCCAAGAAAGGGAAGGAGGAGGGACCCAGTACTTC. It specifies CASSQEREGGGTQYF.

J is TRBJ2-7 and V is TRBV28; 11 bases map to TRBD1. This CDR3 comprises 15 residues. Germline V lookup: CDR1 MDHEN, CDR2 SYDVKM. Trimming took 4 bases from V and 2 from J; bases not matched to a gene: 4. The CDR3 protein is CASSSPGQGAYEQYF. CDR3 DNA sequence: TGTGCCAGCAGTTCTCCGGGACAGGGGGCCTACGAGCAGTACTTC.

The rearrangement uses TRBV10-3 and TRBJ2-7, with D perhaps TRBD2 (5 bases). The CDR3 contains 14 residues. V shed 11 bases and J shed 1 base, with 18 bases lying between them. Germline V gives CDR1 ENHRY, CDR2 SYGVKD. In DNA, the CDR3 is TGTGCCTCCCAAGGAACAGCGGAATCCTACGAGCAGTACTTC. Its protein product is CASQGTAESYEQYF.